Presented here are 5 T cell receptor beta chains from one specimen sequenced in a study of blood T cell repertoires in COVID-19. Clones were read by immunoSEQ multiplex PCR, and TCRdb kept only the in-frame ones, dropping some. The sample lists about 170,000 clones, roughly 84% occurring once. Specimen: peripheral blood. These receptors came from a man aged 65 to 85 with active or convalescent COVID-19.

V is TRBV5-4 and J is TRBJ1-3; possible D gene TRBD1, 5 bases. The germline V gene has CDR1 SGHNT and CDR2 YYREEE (reference sequence). This CDR3 is built from 13 residues. V was pared by 7 bases and J by 1 base, with 9 bases between. DNA of the CDR3: TGTGCCAGCGGACGGGGGTCTGGAAACACCATATATTTT. Translation gives CASGRGSGNTIYF.

The rearrangement links TRBV6-2 or TRBV6-3 to TRBJ2-3; TRBD2 matches at 7 bases. The CDR3 is made up of 15 amino acids. V shed 5 bases and J 3 bases; nucleotides not matched to a gene: 8. Germline CDR1 reads MNHEY; CDR2 reads SVGEGT. CDR3 sequence: CASSPLGGVTDTQYF. The CDR3 bases are TGTGCCAGCAGTCCACTTGGGGGGGTGACAGATACGCAGTATTTT.

CDR3 DNA sequence: TGTGCCAGCAGTTTAGCATCAGGGGAGCTGTTATTCTTC. This encodes CASSLASGELLFF. V is TRBV12-3 or TRBV12-4 and J is TRBJ2-1; a weak D match, TRBD1 (6 bases). The V gene lost 0 bases and the J gene lost 16 bases, with 16 bases spanning the gap. The CDR3 spans 13 residues.

With respect to this clone: Other DNA sequences from this sample encode an identical CDR3 as well. The chain uses TRBV3-1 (or the pseudogene TRBV3-2) and TRBJ1-5, with 7 bases matching TRBD1. Germline loops: CDR1 LGHDT, CDR2 YNNKEL (reference sequence). V shed 4 bases and J 3 bases; nucleotides not matched to a gene: 3. CDR3 size: 14 residues. The CDR3 nucleotides are TGTGCCAGCAGCCTCACAGGGGTCAATCAGCCCCAGCATTTT. Translation gives CASSLTGVNQPQHF.

This clone appeared once. This sequence joins TRBV7-2 and TRBJ2-5; 7 bases are shared with TRBD1. The V gene end was trimmed by 4 bases and the J gene end by 3 bases; junction bases not matched to a gene: 5. Per the germline V gene, CDR1 is SGHTA and CDR2 is FQGNSA. The CDR3 has 14 residues. The CDR3 coding sequence is TGTGCCAGCAGCTCGACCGGGACAGAAGAGACCCAGTACTTC. Amino acid sequence: CASSSTGTEETQYF.